This TCR beta chain was sequenced in a study of blood T cell repertoires in COVID-19. Study overall: There were acute and convalescent COVID-19 samples, and they came from the United States, Italy and Spain. T cells, B-cell-depleted T cells, or PBMCs provided the cDNA or gDNA that served as material.

This CDR3 has 13 residues. V lost 6 bases, J lost 1 base, and 9 bases lay in between. Germline V CDR1 and CDR2: MNHEY, SMNVEV (reference sequence). Assay: immunoSEQ multiplex PCR; the TCRdb copy retains only in-frame clones and omits some. The table has around 340,000 clones, more than 70% seen once; the top ten hold 3% to 4%. The source of this sequence is a woman in her fifties or sixties with COVID-19, enrolled during active disease. The chain has TRBV27 and TRBJ1-1, with D unclear. Sequenced material: peripheral blood. The CDR3 is CASSPHGNTEAFF. CDR3 nucleotides: TGTGCCAGCAGCCCCCACGGGAACACTGAAGCTTTCTTT.